Each of the 14 T cell receptor beta chains below was sequenced from the same sample in a study of cytomegalovirus exposure and HLA in healthy donors. Here immunoSEQ multiplex PCR was the method, and the copy in TCRdb shows in-frame clones only, minus some. The sample carries 250,000 to 350,000 clones, nearly 90% recorded once. The source material was PBMCs. The receptors were gathered from a young man in good health and CMV-seronegative.

V gene TRBV6-1 combines with J gene TRBJ1-6; D is uncertain. V lost 2 bases, J lost 8 bases, and 13 bases lay in between. Germline V gives CDR1 MNHNS, CDR2 SASEGT. The length of the CDR3 is 15 residues. The CDR3 loop reads CASSERGGWDSPLHF. The DNA of the CDR3 is TGTGCCAGCAGTGAACGAGGAGGGTGGGATTCACCCCTCCACTTT.

The rearrangement joins TRBV18 to TRBJ1-2; D gene uncertain. This CDR3 has 14 amino acids. V dropped 3 bases and J dropped 2 bases, with 10 bases sitting between them. Germline V gives CDR1 KGHSH, CDR2 LQKENI. This CDR3 is CASSPIRENYGYTF. The CDR3 bases are TGTGCCAGCTCACCGATCCGGGAAAACTATGGCTACACCTTC.

The chain employs TRBV19 and TRBJ1-5; 8 bases map to TRBD1. V shed 7 bases, J shed 2 bases, and the junction held 10 bases outside the gene matches. This CDR3 is 16 amino acids long. The germline V gene encodes CDR1 LNHDA and CDR2 SQIVND (reference sequence). In DNA form, the CDR3 reads TGTGCCAGTACCCGGACAGGGCAAAGGGGCAATCAGCCCCAGCATTTT. Translated, it gives CASTRTGQRGNQPQHF. The complete variable domain, with remaining parts taken from reference TRBV19 and TRBJ1-5, reads DGGITQSPKYLFRKEGQNVTLSCEQNLNHDAMYWYRQDPGQGLRLIYYSQIVNDFQKGDIAEGYSVSREKKESFPLTVTSAQKNPTAFYLCASTRTGQRGNQPQHFGDGTRLSIL.

The rearrangement uses TRBV5-6 and TRBJ1-1, with unresolved D. Trimming stripped 2 bases from V and 7 bases from J, with 15 bases between. Germline V gene sequence: CDR1 SGHDT, CDR2 YYEEEE. This CDR3 region has 14 residues. The CDR3 loop reads CASSFWALGGEAFF. CDR3 nucleotides: TGTGCCAGCAGCTTCTGGGCTCTCGGTGGTGAAGCTTTCTTT.

This chain joins TRBV5-6 and TRBJ2-7; 7 bases are shared with TRBD1. The germline V gene has CDR1 SGHDT and CDR2 YYEEEE. The J segment lost 6 bases and the V segment lost 1 base, leaving 7 bases of the junction unmatched. There are 14 residues in the CDR3. CDR3 bases: TGTGCCAGCAGCTTGAGACAGGGTACAGTCGAGCAGTACTTC. Its translation is CASSLRQGTVEQYF. Filled out from reference TRBV5-6 and TRBJ2-7, the complete variable domain reads DAGVTQSPTHLIKTRGQQVTLRCSPKSGHDTVSWYQQALGQGPQFIFQYYEEEERQRGNFPDRFSGHQFPNYSSELNVNALLLGDSALYLCASSLRQGTVEQYFGPGTRLTVT.

The V call is TRBV4-1, the J call TRBJ2-5, with D hard to call. The germline CDR1 and CDR2 sequences are MGHRA and YSYEKL. This CDR3 spans 14 amino acids. Deletions cut 0 bases from V and 2 bases from J, with 7 bases between. In nucleotides, the CDR3 is TGCGCCAGCAGCCAAGATCAGGATCAAGAGACCCAGTACTTC. Translating it yields CASSQDQDQETQYF.

V gene TRBV18 combines with J gene TRBJ1-1; no clear D. Germline CDR1 KGHSH, CDR2 LQKENI. V gave up 2 bases and J gave up 2 bases, with 9 bases separating them. This CDR3 is built from 14 residues. CDR3 sequence reads: CASSPLQLNTEAFF. CDR3 DNA: TGTGCCAGCTCACCATTACAGCTTAACACTGAAGCTTTCTTT.

The chain is built from TRBV28 and TRBJ2-7, with D uncertain. The CDR3 is 13 amino acids. Trimming took 1 base from V and 0 from J, leaving 4 bases between them. Germline V lookup: CDR1 MDHEN, CDR2 SYDVKM. The CDR3: CASSLYSSYEQYF. CDR3 nucleotides: TGTGCCAGCAGTTTATACAGCTCCTACGAGCAGTACTTC.

The gene calls are TRBV19 and TRBJ2-1; D uncertain. This CDR3 spans 14 amino acids. The germline CDR1 and CDR2 sequences are LNHDA and SQIVND (reference sequence). Deletions cut 6 bases from V and 0 bases from J, with 9 bases between. The CDR3 here is CASRTRSSYNEQFF. The CDR3 DNA reads as TGTGCCAGTAGAACACGGAGCTCCTACAATGAGCAGTTCTTC.

The genes are TRBV11-2 and TRBJ2-3; D is possibly TRBD1 (6 bases). The CDR3 is made up of 16 amino acids. V was trimmed by 5 bases and J by 2 bases, leaving 17 bases between them. Germline lookup yields CDR1 SGHAT and CDR2 FQNNGV. CDR3 DNA sequence: TGTGCCAGCAGCACCTCGGACAGCTTATTCACAGATACGCAGTATTTT. This encodes CASSTSDSLFTDTQYF.

The chain links TRBV19 to TRBJ1-1; the match to TRBD1 covers 7 bases. V was clipped by 7 bases and J by 1 base; unmatched bases: 12. CDR1 and CDR2 (germline): LNHDA, SQIVND (reference sequence). The CDR3 covers 16 residues. The CDR3 protein is CASKYRGYSGNTEAFF. CDR3 bases: TGTGCCAGTAAATACAGGGGATATAGCGGGAACACTGAAGCTTTCTTT.

The chain uses TRBV29-1 and TRBJ1-1, with D possibly being TRBD1 (6 bases). The V and J ends lost 2 bases and 0 bases respectively, with 13 bases between them. This CDR3 has 15 residues. CDR1 SQVTM and CDR2 ANQGSEA come from the germline V gene. CDR3 bases: TGCAGCGTTGAATCAGGGGCACCCATGAACACTGAAGCTTTCTTT. Protein sequence: CSVESGAPMNTEAFF.

The genes are TRBV29-1 and TRBJ2-7; 10 nucleotides agree with TRBD1. The CDR3 has 12 amino acids. After removal of 3 bases from V and 6 bases from J, the junction contained 2 bases not matched to a gene. Germline V gene lookup returns CDR1 SQVTM and CDR2 ANQGSEA. CDR3 loop: CSVEDRGSEQYF. Here the CDR3 DNA reads TGCAGCGTTGAGGACAGGGGGAGCGAGCAGTACTTC.

This sequence joins TRBV5-5 and TRBJ1-1; the D gene is possibly TRBD1 (5 bases). The V end was cut by 4 bases, the J end by 4 bases, with 11 bases between. Germline-derived CDR1 and CDR2 are SGHKS and YYEKEE (reference sequence). This CDR3 is 13 amino acids long. The CDR3, as DNA: TGTGCCAGCAGCCATGACACAGGCACTGAAGCTTTCTTT. It yields the protein CASSHDTGTEAFF. Full variable domain (missing parts from reference TRBV5-5 and TRBJ1-1): DAGVTQSPTHLIKTRGQQVTLRCSPISGHKSVSWYQQVLGQGPQFIFQYYEKEERGRGNFPDRFSARQFPNYSSELNVNALLLGDSALYLCASSHDTGTEAFFGQGTRLTVV.